These T cell receptor beta chains were read from a single sample in a study of OX40 agonist ivuxolimab in advanced cancers. Data came from immunoSEQ multiplex PCR; TCRdb stores just in-frame clones and leaves some out. The table shows under 100,000 clones, with 85% to 90% occurring only once. This material consisted of CD4+ or CD8+ T cells sorted from blood, taken in a trial of the OX40 agonist ivuxolimab. Receptors originate from an adult with an advanced solid tumor such as melanoma, head and neck, liver or kidney cancer. Each CDR3 is given without its conserved first and last residue. Rows give clone size only sometimes, using once, few, many, or a class for an expanded clone.

size,V,J,CDR3
.,TRBV5-1,TRBJ1-3,ASSLAQVDSLSGNTIY
.,TRBV11-2,TRBJ2-7,ASSLIWGATSYEQY
few,TRBV4-1,TRBJ2-6,ASSQHPSSGANVLT
once,TRBV7-8,TRBJ1-2,ASSLGTGFSGGGYT
once,TRBV6-6,TRBJ1-1,ASEGFDTEAF
.,TRBV19,TRBJ1-2,ASSILGQGQESGYT
once,TRBV20-1,TRBJ1-4,SAIQGEKLF
.,TRBV7-2,TRBJ2-5,ASSPSPTGGGETQY
.,TRBV4-3,TRBJ1-1,ASSQDGRGRTEAF
.,TRBV11-1,TRBJ2-2,ASRILQGAGELF
.,TRBV18,TRBJ2-3,ASSPPLAGGTDTQY
.,TRBV19,TRBJ1-1,ASSPSDRMNTEAF
.,TRBV7-9,TRBJ2-3,ASSFYPTGADTQY
.,TRBV2,TRBJ2-1,ASGGLASYNEQF
.,TRBV19,TRBJ1-2,ASSLRLPGTDGGYT
.,TRBV28,TRBJ2-7,ASSPSTHGSYEQY
.,TRBV18,TRBJ2-7,ASSQLAGGDGEQY
.,TRBV7-2,TRBJ2-7,ASSLFGTGEDEQY
.,TRBV6-5,TRBJ1-2,ASRVQGAYGYT
.,TRBV6-5,TRBJ2-1,ASSSGRQGQF
.,TRBV10-3,TRBJ1-3,AISEGRTSGNTIY
once,TRBV28,TRBJ2-7,ASRHSGTESEQY
.,TRBV4-1,TRBJ2-5,ASSQDRASGYQETQY
once,TRBV7-8,TRBJ2-5,ASSGDTVETQY
.,TRBV6-1,TRBJ2-1,ASSVSGRGGEQF